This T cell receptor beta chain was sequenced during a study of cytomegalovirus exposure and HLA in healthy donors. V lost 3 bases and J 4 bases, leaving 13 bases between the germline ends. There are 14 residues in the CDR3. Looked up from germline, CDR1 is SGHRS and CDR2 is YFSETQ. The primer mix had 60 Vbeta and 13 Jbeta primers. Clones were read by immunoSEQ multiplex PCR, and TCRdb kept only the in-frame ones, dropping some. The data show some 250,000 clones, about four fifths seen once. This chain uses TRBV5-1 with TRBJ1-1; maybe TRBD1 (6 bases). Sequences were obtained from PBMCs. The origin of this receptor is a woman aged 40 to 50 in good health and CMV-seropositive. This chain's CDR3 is CASSSGVMGTEAFF. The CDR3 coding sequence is TGCGCCAGCAGCTCAGGGGTGATGGGCACTGAAGCTTTCTTT.